This TCR beta chain was recovered during a study of beta chain features in type 1 diabetes (dated by TCRdb to 2016 to 2019). Looking at the study overall: Mean age, gender distribution, total cell number and subset yield did not differ between patients and healthy donors. In the study, recently diagnosed type 1 diabetes patients and matched healthy donors were compared on the TCRB repertoires of their sorted circulating CD4+ T cell subsets. Naive and central memory subsets were obtained from all 30 or so donors, but regulatory and stem cell-like memory subsets were isolated from only 8 patients and roughly 8 healthy donors. A total of around 110,000,000 sorted cells were examined across all samples, and RNA yield correlated strongly with the number of cells per subset.

The CDR3 runs 13 amino acids, cysteine and phenylalanine included. Only the CDR3 DNA is retained, 39 bases long and in frame from the first base. Per the germline V gene (reference sequence), SGHNT is the CDR1 and YYREEE is the CDR2. Trimmed from V: 5 bases; trimmed from J: 6 bases; junction bases lacking a gene match: 3. Each donor gave one peripheral blood draw, averaging roughly 120 mL, which was collected into heparinised tubes. Naive, central memory, regulatory and stem cell-like memory CD4+ T cells were sorted on a BD FACSAria II using a panel including CD45RO, CCR7, CD25, CD127, CD95 and CD27. A purity above 98% was achieved for all sorted populations. PBMCs were separated immediately by Lymphoprep density gradient centrifugation and were stained directly, without being cultured. So that batch effects would be minimized, each experiment stained and sorted samples in pairs, pairing one healthy donor with one patient.

Worth noting for this clone: The specificity of this receptor is unknown. It has no much larger one-base neighbor in the sample; base qualities were not kept.

The entire isolated RNA was reverse transcribed using the High Capacity cDNA Reverse Transcription Kit, and thus expressed TCRB transcripts were sequenced. Naive, central memory and regulatory T cell samples underwent deep immunoSEQ sequencing, averaging roughly 3.3 million total reads per sample. Sorted cells were lysed in RLT buffer and RNA was extracted with DNase-treated RNeasy Micro or Mini kits, depending on cell number. Each cell subset was processed separately to prevent cross-contamination, with patient and healthy donor samples processed together. The immunoSEQ multiplex PCR was used to amplify TCRB sequences from cDNA, generating 87-bp fragments that spanned the CDR3 region. Sequencing of the amplicons was performed on the Illumina HiSeq platform. Regarding the original processing steps: PCR bias was corrected computationally using synthetic template baselines, and reads within Hamming distance 2 were collapsed, with unmergeable singletons discarded. By aligning reads against IMGT, V, D and J genes, CDR3 length, and insertions or deletions at six rearrangement sites were assigned. Clonotype counts were normalized to sorted cell number within each subset before computing true diversity and Gini coefficients with the tcR R package. Repertoire sharing was quantified using the overlap coefficient calculated on TCRB nucleotide sequences. TCRdb mirrors the immuneACCESS table, restricted to in-frame sequences. Some clones are absent from its copies; in checked studies, under half trace to an unresolved V gene, and the reason for the others is unknown. V, J and clone size are those of that table, while D and trimming were read from the DNA. The sample table shows 130,000 to 150,000 clones, and under 60% are seen once. 0.42% of the sample belongs to the ten largest clones.

Points the paper makes about the study in general: Patients with type 1 diabetes made fewer insertions and deleted more nucleotides at VDJ recombination sites, implying thymic rearrangement abnormalities. Naive, central memory and regulatory TCRB repertoires appeared to be more alike among patients than among healthy donors. A moderate but significant shortening of TCRB CDR3 length was observed in type 1 diabetes patients in all four CD4+ subsets. Because cDNA rather than genomic DNA was sequenced, highly expressing activated cells could have been over-represented, although no difference in activation and CD3 levels was found between groups. PCR might favor shorter templates, but patient and control samples were amplified and corrected together, so any skew would affect both groups equally. Because small numbers of individuals were included in the HLA sub-analyses, any influence of HLA type on TCRB rearrangement was left unresolved.

What was sequenced was Tregs from blood. The cell subset or site tag for this specimen amounts to: regulatory CD4+ T cells. This TCR was recovered from a man aged 18 to 29 in good health. The sequence links TRBV5-4 to TRBJ1-2, and TRBD1 matches 11 of the central bases. CDR3 region: CASSKDRGHGYTF. The DNA reads TGTGCCAGCAGTAAGGACAGGGGGCATGGCTACACCTTC.